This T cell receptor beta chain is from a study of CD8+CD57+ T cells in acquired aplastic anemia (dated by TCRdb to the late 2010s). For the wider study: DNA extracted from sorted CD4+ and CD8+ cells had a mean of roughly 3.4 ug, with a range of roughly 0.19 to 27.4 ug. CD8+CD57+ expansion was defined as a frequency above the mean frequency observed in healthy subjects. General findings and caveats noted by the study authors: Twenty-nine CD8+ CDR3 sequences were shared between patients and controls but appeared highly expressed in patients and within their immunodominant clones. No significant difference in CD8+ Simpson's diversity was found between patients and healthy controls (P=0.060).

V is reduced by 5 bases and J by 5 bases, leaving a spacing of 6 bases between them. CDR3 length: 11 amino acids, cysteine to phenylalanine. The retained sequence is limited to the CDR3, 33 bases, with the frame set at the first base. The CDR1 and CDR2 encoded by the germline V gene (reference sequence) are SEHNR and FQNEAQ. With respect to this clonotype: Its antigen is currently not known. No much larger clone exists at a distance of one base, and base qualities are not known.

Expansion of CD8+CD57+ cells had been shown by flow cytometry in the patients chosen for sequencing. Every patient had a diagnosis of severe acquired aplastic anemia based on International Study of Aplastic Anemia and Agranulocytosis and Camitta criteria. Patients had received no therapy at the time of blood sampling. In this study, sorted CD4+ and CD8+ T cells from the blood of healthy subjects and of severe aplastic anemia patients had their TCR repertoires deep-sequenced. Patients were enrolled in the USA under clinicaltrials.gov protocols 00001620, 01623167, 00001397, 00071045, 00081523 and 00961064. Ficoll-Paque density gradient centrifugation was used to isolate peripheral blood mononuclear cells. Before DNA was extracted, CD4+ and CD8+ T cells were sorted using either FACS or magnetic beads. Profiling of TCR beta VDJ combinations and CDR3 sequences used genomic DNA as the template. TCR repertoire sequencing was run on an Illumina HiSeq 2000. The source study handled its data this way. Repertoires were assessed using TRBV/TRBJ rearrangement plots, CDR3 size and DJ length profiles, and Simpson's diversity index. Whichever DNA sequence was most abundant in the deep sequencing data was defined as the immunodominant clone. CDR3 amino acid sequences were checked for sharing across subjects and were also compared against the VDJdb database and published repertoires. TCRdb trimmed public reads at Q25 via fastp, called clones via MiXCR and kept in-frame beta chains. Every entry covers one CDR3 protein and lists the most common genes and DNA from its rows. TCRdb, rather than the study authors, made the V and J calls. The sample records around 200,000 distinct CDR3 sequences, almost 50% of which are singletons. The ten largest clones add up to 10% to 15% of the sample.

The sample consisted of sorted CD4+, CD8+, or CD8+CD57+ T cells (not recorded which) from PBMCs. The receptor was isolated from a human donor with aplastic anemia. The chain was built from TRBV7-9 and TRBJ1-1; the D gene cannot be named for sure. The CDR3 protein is CASSAQTEAFF. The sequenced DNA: TGTGCCAGCAGCGCCCAAACTGAAGCTTTCTTT.